This record covers a single T cell receptor (beta chain). As yet, its antigen is unknown. This sample is drawn from a study of shared clonotypes between healthy human individuals. Whole-study findings and limits: The authors sampled blood alone, and tissue repertoires likely differ. Naive subsets generally had larger estimated richness than memory subsets.

This was a deep-level run. TCRdb's table, derived via immunoSEQ multiplex PCR, lists solely in-frame clones and lacks some. This table has 550,000 to 800,000 clones, around 90% appearing once. Material: memory CD8+ T cells from PBMCs. Subset denoted: CD45RO+ cells pooled with CCR7-negative TemRA cells. The clonotype was recovered from a young man in good health. Some clones in this sample may be carry-over from other donors' samples.

As DNA, the CDR3 is TGTGCCAGCAGTTTCATTCTAGGGGGGGCCTACAATGAGCAGTTCTTC. Amino acid sequence: CASSFILGGAYNEQFF. The chain couples TRBV27 to TRBJ2-1; TRBD2 might be the D (7 bases). The length of the CDR3 is 16 residues. Trimming left V 3 bases short and J 2 bases short, with 14 bases between. CDR1 is MNHEY and CDR2 is SMNVEV in the germline V gene (reference sequence).